The clone carrying this T cell receptor (beta chain) was observed at least ten times. Its antigen is unknown. The sample comes from a study of T cells in Graves' hyperthyroidism and ophthalmopathy. Regarding the study as a whole: Most expanded thyroid clonotypes above 0.001 recurred in blood.

V shed 2 bases and J shed 1 base, with 12 bases lying between them. This CDR3 comprises 16 residues. In germline, CDR1 is SEHNR, CDR2 FQNEAQ (reference sequence). Template material for amplifying TCR beta CDR3 regions consisted of RNA transcripts. The HTBI primer set drove a first-round RT-PCR of the TCR CDR3. TCRdb itself ran the multiplex PCR reads through MiXCR, one entry per CDR3 protein. The sample includes roughly 750,000 distinct CDR3 sequences, about 17% of them seen just once. Input material: blood. The TCR originated in a man between 18 and 35 years old with Graves' hyperthyroidism. This rearrangement joins TRBV7-9 to TRBJ2-1; weak D call: TRBD2 (6 bases). Here the CDR3 reads CASSLWLSGSYNEQFF. CDR3 nucleotides: TGTGCCAGCAGCTTATGGCTTAGCGGATCCTACAATGAGCAGTTCTTC. Based on the CDR3 plus reference TRBV7-9 and TRBJ2-1, the full variable domain is DTGVSQNPRHKITKRGQNVTFRCDPISEHNRLYWYRQTLGQGPEFLTYFQNEAQLEKSRLLSDRFSAERPKGSFSTLEIQRTEQGDSAMYLCASSLWLSGSYNEQFFGPGTRLTVL.